This passage covers 30 T cell receptor beta chains from one sample sequenced in a study of shared clonotypes between healthy human individuals. Profiled with immunoSEQ multiplex PCR; TCRdb holds only in-frame clones, not every one. This table has about 1.5 million clones, 95% to 99% appearing once. The sequenced sample was naive CD4+ T cells sorted from blood. Regarding subset: CD45RA+ positively selected. These receptors all stem from a man younger than 45 in good health.

The CDR3 DNA reads TGTGCCAGCAGCCTAAGGGCTCCAGCGGCTAGCACAGATACGCAGTATTTT. Translation gives CASSLRAPAASTDTQYF. This chain links TRBV7-7 with TRBJ2-3, with a possible D match to TRBD2 (5 bases). V lost 5 bases, J lost 0 bases, and 18 bases lay in between. The CDR3 runs to 17 residues. The germline CDR1 and CDR2 sequences are SSHAT and FNYEAQ (reference sequence).

The chain links TRBV6-5 to TRBJ2-3; D perhaps matches TRBD2 (5 bases). From germline, CDR1 is MNHEY and CDR2 SVGAGI. V was pared by 2 bases and J by 2 bases, with 11 bases between. This CDR3 has 15 amino acids. The CDR3 here is CASSYGGTPTDTQYF. The CDR3 DNA is TGTGCCAGCAGTTACGGAGGCACCCCCACAGATACGCAGTATTTT.

The gene calls are TRBV18 and TRBJ2-1, with D maybe TRBD1 (6 bases). The CDR3 loop spans 17 amino acids. Germline CDR1 and CDR2: KGHSH and LQKENI. V dropped 0 bases and J dropped 0 bases, with 12 bases sitting between them. The CDR3 region is CASSPPPSRGSYNEQFF. CDR3 bases: TGTGCCAGCTCACCACCGCCGTCCAGGGGCTCCTACAATGAGCAGTTCTTC. The whole variable domain, filled in from reference TRBV18 and TRBJ2-1, reads NAGVMQNPRHLVRRRGQEARLRCSPMKGHSHVYWYRQLPEEGLKFMVYLQKENIIDESGMPKERFSAEFPKEGPSILRIQQVVRGDSAAYFCASSPPPSRGSYNEQFFGPGTRLTVL.

The J gene is TRBJ1-1, the V gene TRBV9; no clear D gene. Trimming cost V 0 bases and J 0 bases, with 6 bases left between them. The CDR3 totals 14 residues. The germline CDR1 and CDR2 sequences are SGDLS and YYNGEE. The chain's CDR3 is CASSVDWMNTEAFF. CDR3 in DNA: TGTGCCAGCAGCGTAGATTGGATGAACACTGAAGCTTTCTTT.

The chain employs TRBV6-1 and TRBJ1-2; D is ambiguous. V lost 6 bases and J 0 bases, leaving 11 bases between the germline ends. The germline V gene encodes CDR1 MNHNS and CDR2 SASEGT. The CDR3 runs to 14 residues. In DNA, the CDR3 is TGTGCCAGCAGCCGCAGCACACCTAACTATGGCTACACCTTC. This translates into CASSRSTPNYGYTF.

This rearrangement joins TRBV9 to TRBJ1-2, with D tentatively TRBD1 (5 bases). Trimming removed 6 bases from V and 2 bases from J, with 11 bases in between. The CDR3 is made up of 13 amino acids. The germline V gene has CDR1 SGDLS and CDR2 YYNGEE. The CDR3 nucleotides are TGTGCCAGCACCTCTGGGGGGAACTATGGCTACACCTTC. This encodes CASTSGGNYGYTF.

V and J are TRBV27 and TRBJ2-7; D tentatively reads TRBD1 or TRBD2 (5 bases each). Germline values: CDR1 MNHEY, CDR2 SMNVEV (reference sequence). This CDR3 region has 14 residues. V lost 2 bases to trimming and J lost 8 bases, with 16 bases between them. In DNA, the CDR3 is TGTGCCAGCAGTTTAGTCTCTTGGGGGTCGCAGCAGTACTTC. Its protein is CASSLVSWGSQQYF.

CDR3 sequence reads: CASSLTAGAPGEQFF. For the CDR3, the DNA is TGTGCCAGCAGCTTGACAGCGGGAGCCCCAGGTGAGCAGTTCTTC. The chain recombines TRBV5-5 with TRBJ2-1, with 8 bases identical to TRBD2. The length of the CDR3 is 15 residues. Germline V CDR1 and CDR2: SGHKS, YYEKEE (reference sequence). The ends lost 1 base at V and 9 bases at J; junction bases unmatched: 9.

On this clone itself: The sample carries other DNA sequences with the same CDR3. The chain is built from TRBV5-1 and TRBJ1-2; D gene uncertain. Deletions cut 0 bases from V and 8 bases from J, with 8 bases between. This CDR3 is built from 12 residues. Germline-derived CDR1 and CDR2 are SGHRS and YFSETQ. Here the CDR3 reads CASSLGTGGYTF. The DNA for the CDR3 is TGCGCCAGCAGCTTGGGGACGGGAGGCTACACCTTC.

The V call is TRBV5-1, the J call TRBJ2-3; TRBD1 matches at 7 bases. The CDR3 extends over 16 amino acids. Germline assignment: CDR1 SGHRS and CDR2 YFSETQ. Trimming at V came to 3 bases and at J to 2 bases, leaving 9 bases not matched to a gene. The CDR3 spells CASSSPDRDPTDTQYF. CDR3 nucleotides: TGCGCCAGCAGCTCCCCTGACAGGGATCCCACAGATACGCAGTATTTT.

The chain employs TRBV19 and TRBJ2-2; D remains unclear. Germline CDR1 LNHDA, CDR2 SQIVND (reference sequence). The CDR3 is made up of 14 amino acids. V dropped 5 bases and J dropped 0 bases, with 7 bases sitting between them. The CDR3 protein is CASSLGPNTGELFF. CDR3 coding DNA: TGTGCCAGTAGTTTAGGGCCGAACACCGGGGAGCTGTTTTTT.

The chain employs TRBV29-1 and TRBJ2-7; D is uncertain. V lost 6 bases and J lost 5, with 11 bases in between. Per the germline V gene, CDR1 is SQVTM and CDR2 is ANQGSEA. The CDR3 is 11 amino acids. The CDR3 spells CSVGWVDEQYF. CDR3 DNA: TGCAGCGTGGGATGGGTGGACGAGCAGTACTTC.

The genes are TRBV10-3 and TRBJ2-3; D gene ambiguous. V shed 3 bases and J shed 7 bases, with 8 bases lying between them. The CDR3 spans 12 residues. Germline V CDR1 and CDR2: ENHRY, SYGVKD. The CDR3 is CAISDGGHTQYF. The CDR3 coding sequence is TGTGCCATCAGTGACGGCGGCCATACGCAGTATTTT.

The V and J genes are TRBV15 and TRBJ2-7; D gene uncertain. Germline V CDR1 and CDR2: LNHNV, YYDKDF (reference sequence). The CDR3 has 15 amino acids. V shed 2 bases and J shed 5 bases, with 16 bases lying between them. The CDR3 here is CATSRRGPGDHEQYF. For the CDR3, the DNA is TGTGCCACCAGCAGACGAGGTCCCGGCGACCACGAGCAGTACTTC.

The chain combines TRBV7-2 with TRBJ2-7, with D unclear. CDR3 length: 12 amino acids. CDR1 SGHTA and CDR2 FQGNSA come from the germline V gene. The V gene lost 1 base and the J gene lost 5 bases, with 6 bases spanning the gap. The CDR3 region is CASSLGAHEQYF. The CDR3 region has the DNA TGTGCCAGCAGCTTAGGAGCCCACGAGCAGTACTTC.

The V and J genes are TRBV5-4 and TRBJ1-1; TRBD1 aligns across 10 bases. The CDR3 spans 15 residues. V shed 2 bases, J shed 6 bases, and the junction held 7 bases outside the gene matches. Germline assignment: CDR1 SGHNT and CDR2 YYREEE (reference sequence). The CDR3 nucleotides read TGTGCCAGCAGCTTTGATAGACAGGGGGCCGCTGAAGCTTTCTTT. It codes for CASSFDRQGAAEAFF.

The chain carries TRBV2 and TRBJ1-4; no firm D call. The CDR3 length is 15 residues. CDR1 SNHLY and CDR2 FYNNEI come from the germline V gene. V lost 6 bases to trimming and J lost 0 bases, with 11 bases between them. The CDR3 protein is CASRPDGATNEKLFF. The CDR3 DNA reads as TGTGCCAGCAGACCAGACGGAGCAACTAATGAAAAACTGTTTTTT.

The J gene is TRBJ2-7, the V gene TRBV5-6, with 8 bases fitting TRBD2. After removal of 0 bases from V and 4 bases from J, the junction contained 6 bases not matched to a gene. In germline, CDR1 is SGHDT, CDR2 YYEEEE. This CDR3 is built from 15 residues. The CDR3 loop is CASSLAGLALYEQYF. The CDR3 DNA reads TGTGCCAGCAGCTTGGCAGGACTAGCCCTATACGAGCAGTACTTC.

V gene TRBV9 combines with J gene TRBJ2-3; D is possibly TRBD1 (6 bases). Between the trimmed V and J ends, which lost 0 bases and 0 bases, there was a span of 8 bases. Germline values: CDR1 SGDLS, CDR2 YYNGEE. CDR3 length: 15 amino acids. The CDR3 region has the DNA TGTGCCAGCAGCGTAGACAGGGATAGCACAGATACGCAGTATTTT. Protein sequence: CASSVDRDSTDTQYF.

J is TRBJ2-3 and V is TRBV10-3, with TRBD1 matching over 8 bases. V dropped 0 bases and J dropped 2; count of bases not matched to a gene: 7. CDR1 is ENHRY, CDR2 SYGVKD, per germline. This CDR3 spans 17 amino acids. The CDR3 here is CAISESLRDRPTDTQYF. CDR3 sequence (DNA): TGTGCCATCAGTGAGTCCCTCCGGGACAGGCCCACAGATACGCAGTATTTT.

V and J are TRBV7-3 and TRBJ2-7, with 8 bases aligning to TRBD1. The V gene's germline CDR1 is SGHTA and CDR2 FQGTGA. CDR3 length: 15 residues. Trimming took 6 bases from V and 3 from J; bases not matched to a gene: 10. The DNA for the CDR3 is TGTGCCAGCAGTCCGACAGGGGCGACGGTCTACGAGCAGTACTTC. Its protein is CASSPTGATVYEQYF.

The gene calls are TRBV2 and TRBJ2-1; 10 positions match TRBD1. Germline lookup yields CDR1 SNHLY and CDR2 FYNNEI. J lost 6 bases, V lost 8 bases, and 4 bases had no gene match. This CDR3 has 13 amino acids. CDR3: CASSGQGFNEQFF. CDR3 DNA sequence: TGTGCCAGCTCGGGACAGGGGTTCAATGAGCAGTTCTTC.

The chain uses TRBV2 and TRBJ2-4; no definite D call. V lost 2 bases, J lost 16 bases, and 12 bases lay in between. CDR3 length equals 11 residues. Germline CDR1 reads SNHLY; CDR2 reads FYNNEI. In DNA form, the CDR3 reads TGTGCCAGCAGTGAATCTGGACCCATATACTTC. Translated: CASSESGPIYF. The full variable domain, in which reference TRBV2 and TRBJ2-4 provide the parts outside the CDR3, is EPEVTQTPSHQVTQMGQEVILRCVPISNHLYFYWYRQILGQKVEFLVSFYNNEISEKSEIFDDQFSVERPDGSNFTLKIRSTKLEDSAMYFCASSESGPIYFGAGTRLSVL.

Turning to this clone: At the DNA level, this CDR3 is encoded by other sequences in the same sample as well. The chain recombines TRBV29-1 with TRBJ2-5; maybe TRBD1 (5 bases). Trimming left V 4 bases short and J 1 base short, with 7 bases between. The CDR3 consists of 12 residues. Germline V gives CDR1 SQVTM, CDR2 ANQGSEA. As DNA, the CDR3 is TGCAGCGTTGGGGGCGGCCAAGAGACCCAGTACTTC. It is translated as CSVGGGQETQYF. Full variable domain (remainder filled in from reference TRBV29-1 and TRBJ2-5): SAVISQKPSRDICQRGTSLTIQCQVDSQVTMMFWYRQQPGQSLTLIATANQGSEATYESGFVIDKFPISRPNLTFSTLTVSNMSPEDSSIYLCSVGGGQETQYFGPGTRLLVL.

V and J are TRBV6-1 and TRBJ2-7; D might be TRBD2 (6 bases). The CDR3 extends over 16 amino acids. Germline V gives CDR1 MNHNS, CDR2 SASEGT. Trimming removed 0 bases at V and 9 bases at J, with 21 bases between. The CDR3 loop is CASSEASGRPEMRQYF. The CDR3 coding sequence is TGTGCCAGCAGTGAAGCGTCAGGGAGGCCGGAAATGAGGCAGTACTTC.

The J gene is TRBJ1-2, the V gene TRBV28; possible D gene TRBD1, 5 bases. V was pared by 7 bases and J by 7 bases, with 16 bases between. This CDR3 region has 13 residues. CDR1 and CDR2 (germline): MDHEN, SYDVKM. CDR3 DNA: TGTGCCAGCACCCACAGGACTTCAACTGGCTACACCTTC. It is translated as CASTHRTSTGYTF.

This clone appeared a single time. The identical CDR3 is also encoded by other nucleotide sequences in the sample. The chain couples TRBV9 to TRBJ2-7; 8 bases agree with TRBD1. The germline V gene has CDR1 SGDLS and CDR2 YYNGEE. The CDR3 spans 15 residues. V lost 0 bases, J lost 0 bases, and 2 bases stayed unmatched. CDR3 sequence: CASSVAGTGSYEQYF. The CDR3 DNA is TGTGCCAGCAGCGTAGCTGGGACAGGCTCCTACGAGCAGTACTTC.

Points on this clone: Other DNA sequences in the sample encode the same CDR3. V usage is TRBV9 and J usage is TRBJ2-7; D unresolved. V was clipped by 0 bases and J by 1 base, with 5 bases between them. The CDR3 loop spans 13 amino acids. Germline loops: CDR1 SGDLS, CDR2 YYNGEE. The CDR3 DNA sequence: TGTGCCAGCAGCGTAGGCGTATCCTACGAGCAGTACTTC. Protein sequence: CASSVGVSYEQYF.

This rearrangement joins TRBV7-3 to TRBJ2-2; no reliable D call. V was shortened by 4 bases and J by 5 bases, with 8 bases between the two germline ends. The CDR3 totals 13 residues. Germline CDR1 is SGHTA and CDR2 is FQGTGA. The DNA of the CDR3 is TGTGCCAGCAGCTGGGTTAGGACCGGGGAGCTGTTTTTT. This gives the protein CASSWVRTGELFF.

The chain carries TRBV7-9 and TRBJ2-1; 8 nucleotides line up with TRBD2. Germline loops: CDR1 SEHNR, CDR2 FQNEAQ (reference sequence). The CDR3 length is 16 residues. Losses at the gene ends were 1 base for V and 5 bases for J; bases not matched to a gene: 7. CDR3 coding DNA: TGTGCCAGCAGCTTAGGAGGGGCGGGAGGAGACAATGAGCAGTTCTTC. Encoded protein: CASSLGGAGGDNEQFF.